The 12 T cell receptor beta chains below come from one sample, sequenced in a study of blood T cells in healthy people across ages. Alongside a J-beta primer mix, a sample-barcoded 5' primer served in a second PCR lasting about 7 to 11 cycles. One entry per CDR3 protein, called by TCRdb with MiXCR from the 5' RACE reads. The sample has more than 1 million distinct CDR3 sequences, more than 40% seen once. The sequenced sample consisted of blood. These receptors were taken from a woman aged 55-69 years in good health.

V usage is TRBV2 and J usage is TRBJ1-2; D may be TRBD1 (6 bases). The V gene's germline CDR1 is SNHLY and CDR2 FYNNEI. The ends were cut back, 2 bases at V and 5 bases at J, with 15 bases in the middle. This CDR3 region has 15 residues. The DNA for the CDR3 is TGTGCCAGCAGTGAAAATAGGGGGGTCCGTTATGGCTACACCTTC. Its translation: CASSENRGVRYGYTF. The entire variable domain, with the rest obtained from reference TRBV2 and TRBJ1-2, is as follows: EPEVTQTPSHQVTQMGQEVILRCVPISNHLYFYWYRQILGQKVEFLVSFYNNEISEKSEIFDDQFSVERPDGSNFTLKIRSTKLEDSAMYFCASSENRGVRYGYTFGSGTRLTVV.

In this sample, this clonotype turned up a few times. The chain carries TRBV10-2 and TRBJ2-7; D is perhaps TRBD1 or TRBD2 (5 bases each). In germline, CDR1 is WSHSY, CDR2 SAAADI. CDR3 size: 15 residues. The V and J ends lost 8 bases and 1 base respectively, with 18 bases between them. CDR3 sequence (DNA): TGCGCCAGCGAGCCCCGAGGGGTTGGGTCCTACGAGCAGTACTTC. It codes for CASEPRGVGSYEQYF.

The chain couples TRBV5-1 to TRBJ1-5, with 8 bases matching TRBD1. V gave up 4 bases and J gave up 5 bases; unmatched junction bases: 8. The CDR3 contains 15 residues. Germline V lookup: CDR1 SGHRS, CDR2 YFSETQ. CDR3 in amino acids: CASSLGQGGDQPQHF. CDR3 DNA: TGCGCCAGCAGCCTCGGACAGGGAGGGGATCAGCCCCAGCATTTT.

This sequence joins TRBV18 and TRBJ2-1, with 9 bases identical to TRBD2. The trim removed 1 base at V and 0 bases at J, leaving 4 bases unmatched. Germline lookup yields CDR1 KGHSH and CDR2 LQKENI. This CDR3 contains 17 residues. As DNA, the CDR3 is TGTGCCAGCTCACCACTAGGACTAGCGAGCTCCTACAATGAGCAGTTCTTC. It codes for CASSPLGLASSYNEQFF.

V usage is TRBV11-2 and J usage is TRBJ2-1; 7 nucleotides line up with TRBD2. The CDR3 is 20 amino acids. The V segment lost 1 base and the J segment 4 bases; nucleotides outside the gene matches: 19. CDR1 and CDR2 (germline): SGHAT, FQNNGV. The CDR3 sequence: CASSLVVLALAEERYNEQFF. The CDR3 DNA sequence: TGTGCCAGCAGCTTAGTAGTTTTGGCGCTAGCGGAAGAGAGGTACAATGAGCAGTTCTTC. The whole variable domain, filled in from reference TRBV11-2 and TRBJ2-1, reads EAGVAQSPRYKIIEKRQSVAFWCNPISGHATLYWYQQILGQGPKLLIQFQNNGVVDDSQLPKDRFSAERLKGVDSTLKIQPAKLEDSAVYLCASSLVVLALAEERYNEQFFGPGTRLTVL.

This clonotype was found a few times. The junction departs from the called germline gene at one end, perhaps through a read error. This chain uses TRBV12-3 or TRBV12-4 with TRBJ1-1, with D hard to call. The CDR3 runs 13 residues. The CDR3 nucleotides read TGTGCCAGTAGTTCCCAGGACAACACTGAAGCTTTCTTT. Translation gives CASSSQDNTEAFF.

CDR3: CASRKTGGEIFDNSPLHF. The CDR3 DNA reads as TGTGCCAGCAGGAAGACAGGGGGCGAAATTTTTGATAATTCACCCCTCCACTTT. The chain carries TRBV6-1 and TRBJ1-6; 10 bases are a match to TRBD1. Per the germline V gene, CDR1 is MNHNS and CDR2 is SASEGT. J lost 5 bases, V lost 6 bases, and 13 bases had no gene match. This CDR3 comprises 18 residues.

The chain combines TRBV20-1 with TRBJ1-1; D ambiguous. V was trimmed by 5 bases and J by 3 bases, leaving 13 bases between them. Germline-derived CDR1 and CDR2 are DFQATT and SNEGSKA (reference sequence). The CDR3 covers 13 residues. CDR3 sequence: CSAFPTTHTEAFF. The CDR3 coding sequence is TGCAGTGCTTTCCCTACAACACACACTGAAGCTTTCTTT.

The J gene is TRBJ1-5, the V gene TRBV28; no clear D gene. The CDR3 covers 12 residues. Germline assignment: CDR1 MDHEN and CDR2 SYDVKM. V was pared by 10 bases and J by 1 base, with 8 bases between. The CDR3 protein is CATETSNQPQHF. CDR3 DNA: TGTGCCACCGAGACCAGCAATCAGCCCCAGCATTTT. Looking up the rest from reference TRBV28 and TRBJ1-5 gives the full variable domain: DVKVTQSSRYLVKRTGEKVFLECVQDMDHENMFWYRQDPGLGLRLIYFSYDVKMKEKGDIPEGYSVSREKKERFSLILESASTNQTSMYLCATETSNQPQHFGDGTRLSIL.

This chain connects TRBV25-1 to TRBJ2-4; TRBD1 agrees at 8 bases. The germline gives CDR1 MGHDK, CDR2 SYGVNS. V lost 7 bases and J lost 2; bases outside the gene matches: 7. The CDR3 length is 15 residues. CDR3 nucleotides: TGTGCCAGCAAAGGGCAGGGGGCGACCAAAAACATTCAGTACTTC. Encoded protein: CASKGQGATKNIQYF.

The V gene is TRBV18, the J gene TRBJ2-7; D remains unclear. V was cut by 3 bases and J by 6 bases, with 15 bases left in between. CDR1 is KGHSH and CDR2 is LQKENI in the germline V gene. The CDR3 runs 14 residues. Written as DNA, the CDR3 is TGTGCCAGCTCACCGAAAGACACATTTGGCGAGCAGTACTTC. Translated, it gives CASSPKDTFGEQYF.

The chain employs TRBV27 and TRBJ2-5, with 10 bases that match TRBD2. The J call may be in error: the DNA end matches TRBJ2-7 better. In germline, CDR1 is MNHEY, CDR2 SMNVEV (reference sequence). CDR3 length: 15 residues. The CDR3 sequence is CASSPRTSGLSEQYF. In DNA, the CDR3 is TGTGCCAGCAGTCCCCGGACTAGCGGACTTAGCGAGCAGTACTTC.